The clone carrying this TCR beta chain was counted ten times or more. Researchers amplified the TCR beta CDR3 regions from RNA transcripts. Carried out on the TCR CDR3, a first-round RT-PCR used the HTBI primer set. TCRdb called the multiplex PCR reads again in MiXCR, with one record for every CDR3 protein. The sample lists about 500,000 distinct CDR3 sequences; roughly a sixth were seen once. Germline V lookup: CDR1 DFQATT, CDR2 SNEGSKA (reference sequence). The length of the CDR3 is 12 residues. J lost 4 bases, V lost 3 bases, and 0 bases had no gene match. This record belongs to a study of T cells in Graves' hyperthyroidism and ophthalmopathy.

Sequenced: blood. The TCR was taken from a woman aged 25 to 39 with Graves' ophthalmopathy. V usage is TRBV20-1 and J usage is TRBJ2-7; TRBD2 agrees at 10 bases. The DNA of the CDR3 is TGCAGTGCTAGGACTAGCGGGTACGAGCAGTACTTC. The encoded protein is CSARTSGYEQYF.